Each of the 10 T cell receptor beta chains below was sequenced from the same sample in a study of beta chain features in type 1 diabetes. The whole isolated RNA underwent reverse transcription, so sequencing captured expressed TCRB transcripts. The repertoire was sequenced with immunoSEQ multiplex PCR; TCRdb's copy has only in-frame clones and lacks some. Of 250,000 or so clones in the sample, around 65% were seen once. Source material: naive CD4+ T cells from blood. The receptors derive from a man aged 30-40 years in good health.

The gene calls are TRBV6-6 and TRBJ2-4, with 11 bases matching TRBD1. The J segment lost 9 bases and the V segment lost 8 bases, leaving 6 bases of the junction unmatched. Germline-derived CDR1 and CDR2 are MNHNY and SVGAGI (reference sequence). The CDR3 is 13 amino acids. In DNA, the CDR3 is TGTGCCAGCTCGGGACAGGGGGTCTGCATTCAGTACTTC. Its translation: CASSGQGVCIQYF.

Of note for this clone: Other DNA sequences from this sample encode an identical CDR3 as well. The CDR3 DNA is TGCAGCGTTGCCGGGGTGCTGAACACTGAAGCTTTCTTT. Its translation is CSVAGVLNTEAFF. The chain has TRBV29-1 and TRBJ1-1; no clear D gene. V shed 4 bases and J shed 0 bases, with 9 bases lying between them. The CDR3 consists of 13 residues. CDR1 and CDR2 from the germline V gene are SQVTM and ANQGSEA.

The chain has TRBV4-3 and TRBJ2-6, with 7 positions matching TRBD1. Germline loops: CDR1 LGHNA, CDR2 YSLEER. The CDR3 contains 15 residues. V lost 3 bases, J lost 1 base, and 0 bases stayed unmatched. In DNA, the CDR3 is TGCGCCAGCAGCCAGGGACAGTCTGGGGCCAACGTCCTGACTTTC. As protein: CASSQGQSGANVLTF.

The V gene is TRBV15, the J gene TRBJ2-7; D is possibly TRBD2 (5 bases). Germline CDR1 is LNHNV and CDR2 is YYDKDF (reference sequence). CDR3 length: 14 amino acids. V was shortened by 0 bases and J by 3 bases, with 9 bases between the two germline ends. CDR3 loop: CATSRERVSYEQYF. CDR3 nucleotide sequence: TGTGCCACCAGCAGAGAGAGGGTAAGCTACGAGCAGTACTTC.

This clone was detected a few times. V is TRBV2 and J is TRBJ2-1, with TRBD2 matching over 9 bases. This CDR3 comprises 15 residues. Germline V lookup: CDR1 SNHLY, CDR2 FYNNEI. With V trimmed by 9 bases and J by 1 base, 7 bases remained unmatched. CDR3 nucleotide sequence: TGTGCCAGTCTTCTAGCGGGAACATCCTACAATGAGCAGTTCTTC. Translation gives CASLLAGTSYNEQFF.

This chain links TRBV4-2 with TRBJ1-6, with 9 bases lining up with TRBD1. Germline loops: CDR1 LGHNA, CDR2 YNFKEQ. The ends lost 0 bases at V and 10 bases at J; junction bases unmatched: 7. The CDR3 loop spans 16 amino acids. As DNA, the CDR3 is TGTGCCAGCAGCCAAGACCAAACAGGGGGCATATCACCCCTCCACTTT. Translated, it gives CASSQDQTGGISPLHF.

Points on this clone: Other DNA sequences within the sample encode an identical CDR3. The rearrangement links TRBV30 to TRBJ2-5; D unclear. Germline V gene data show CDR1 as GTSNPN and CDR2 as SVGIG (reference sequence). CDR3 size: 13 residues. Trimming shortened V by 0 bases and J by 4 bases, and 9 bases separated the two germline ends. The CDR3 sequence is CAWSVRLGETQYF. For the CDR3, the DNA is TGTGCCTGGAGTGTACGACTGGGAGAGACCCAGTACTTC.

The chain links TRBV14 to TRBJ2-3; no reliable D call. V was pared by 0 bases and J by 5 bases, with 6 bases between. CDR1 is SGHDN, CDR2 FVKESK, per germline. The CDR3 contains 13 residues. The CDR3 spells CASSQDLVDTQYF. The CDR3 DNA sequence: TGTGCCAGCAGCCAAGATTTGGTAGATACGCAGTATTTT.

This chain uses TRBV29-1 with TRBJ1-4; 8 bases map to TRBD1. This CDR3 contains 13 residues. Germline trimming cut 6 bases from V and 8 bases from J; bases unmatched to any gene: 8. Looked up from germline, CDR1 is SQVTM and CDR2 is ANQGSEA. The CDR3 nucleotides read TGCAGCGTCTTAGGACAGGGTGGGGAAAAACTGTTTTTT. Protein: CSVLGQGGEKLFF.

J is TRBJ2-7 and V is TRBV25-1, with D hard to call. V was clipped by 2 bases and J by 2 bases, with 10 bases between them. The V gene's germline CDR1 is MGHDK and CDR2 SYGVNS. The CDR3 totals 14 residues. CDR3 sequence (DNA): TGTGCCAGCAGTGAACAGGCTTCAACCTACGAGCAGTACTTC. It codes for CASSEQASTYEQYF.